These 5 T cell receptor beta chains originate from one sample sequenced in a study of OX40 agonist ivuxolimab in advanced cancers. TCRdb keeps only in-frame clones here, not all; method: immunoSEQ multiplex PCR. The sample contains fewer than 120,000 clones, roughly 89% of which appear only once. Sequencing used CD4+ or CD8+ T cells sorted from blood, obtained in a trial of the OX40 agonist ivuxolimab. These TCRs come from an adult with an advanced solid tumor such as melanoma, head and neck, liver or kidney cancer.

The CDR3 loop reads CASSLGGDTEAFF. The CDR3 DNA is TGTGCCAGCAGTTTAGGGGGAGACACTGAAGCTTTCTTT. The chain employs TRBV25-1 and TRBJ1-1; a weak D match, TRBD1 (6 bases). Germline V gene lookup returns CDR1 MGHDK and CDR2 SYGVNS. The V and J ends lost 5 bases and 3 bases respectively, with 10 bases between them. The CDR3 totals 13 residues.

The chain has TRBV28 and TRBJ2-2; TRBD2 aligns across 7 bases. Germline lookup yields CDR1 MDHEN and CDR2 SYDVKM. The CDR3 spans 17 residues. Unmatched junction bases numbered 13, after V lost 5 bases and J lost 4 bases. For the CDR3, the DNA is TGTGCCAGCAGTATATCCTGGGCGGGAGCAGGCACCGGGGAGCTGTTTTTT. Translating gives CASSISWAGAGTGELFF.

The chain couples TRBV19 to TRBJ2-7; a weak D match, TRBD2 (5 bases). Germline V lookup: CDR1 LNHDA, CDR2 SQIVND (reference sequence). This CDR3 comprises 13 residues. The V and J ends lost 3 bases and 4 bases respectively, with 10 bases between them. CDR3 residues: CASSIVWEYEQYF. For the CDR3, the DNA is TGTGCCAGTAGTATCGTGTGGGAGTACGAGCAGTACTTC.

This chain links TRBV7-2 with TRBJ1-2; a weak D match, TRBD1 (6 bases). Trimming shortened V by 2 bases and J by 3 bases, and 13 bases separated the two germline ends. Germline CDR1 reads SGHTA; CDR2 reads FQGNSA. This CDR3 has 15 amino acids. CDR3 DNA: TGTGCCAGCAGCTTAAATCCGGCAGGGGACTATGGCTACACCTTC. As protein: CASSLNPAGDYGYTF.

The chain combines TRBV4-1 with TRBJ2-7; D possibly matches TRBD1 or TRBD2 (5 bases each). CDR1 is MGHRA, CDR2 YSYEKL, per germline. Trimming left V 3 bases short and J 3 bases short, with 9 bases between. The CDR3 covers 13 residues. Here the CDR3 reads CASSQGPFYEQYF. The CDR3 region has the DNA TGCGCCAGCAGCCAGGGACCTTTCTACGAGCAGTACTTC.